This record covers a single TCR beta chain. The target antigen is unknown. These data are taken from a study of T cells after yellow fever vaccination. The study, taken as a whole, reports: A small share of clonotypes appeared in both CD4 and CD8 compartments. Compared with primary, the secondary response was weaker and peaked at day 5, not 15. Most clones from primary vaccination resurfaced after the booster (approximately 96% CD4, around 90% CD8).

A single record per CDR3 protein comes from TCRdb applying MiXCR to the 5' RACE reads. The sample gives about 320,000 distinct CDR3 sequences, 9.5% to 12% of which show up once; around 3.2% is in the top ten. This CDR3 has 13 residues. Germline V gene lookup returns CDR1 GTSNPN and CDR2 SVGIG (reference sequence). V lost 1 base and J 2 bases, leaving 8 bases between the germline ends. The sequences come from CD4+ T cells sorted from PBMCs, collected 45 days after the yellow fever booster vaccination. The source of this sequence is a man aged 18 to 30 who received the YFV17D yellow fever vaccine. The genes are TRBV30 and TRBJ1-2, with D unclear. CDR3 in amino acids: CAWSGGENYGYTF. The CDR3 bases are TGTGCCTGGAGTGGCGGCGAGAACTATGGCTACACCTTC.